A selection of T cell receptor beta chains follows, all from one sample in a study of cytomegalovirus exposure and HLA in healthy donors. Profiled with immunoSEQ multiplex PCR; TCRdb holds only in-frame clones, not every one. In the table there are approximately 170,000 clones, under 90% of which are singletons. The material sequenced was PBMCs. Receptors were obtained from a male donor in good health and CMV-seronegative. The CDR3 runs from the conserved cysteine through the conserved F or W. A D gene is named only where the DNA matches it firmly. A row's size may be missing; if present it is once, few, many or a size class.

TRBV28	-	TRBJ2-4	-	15	TGTGCCAGCAGTTCCCGGGGAATTACCAAAAACATTCAGTACTTC	CASSSRGITKNIQYF
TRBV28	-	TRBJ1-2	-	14	TGTGCCAGCAGTTTAAGGGGGTCCCAGTTCGGCTACACCTTC	CASSLRGSQFGYTF
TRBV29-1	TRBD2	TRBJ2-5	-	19	TGCAGCGTTGATATCTGGGGGACTAGCGGGGGTCCGGTCCGAGAGACCCAGTACTTC	CSVDIWGTSGGPVRETQYF
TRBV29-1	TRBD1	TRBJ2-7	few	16	TGCAGCGTTGACCGCCCCCCCCTCGACAGGGCGGGCGAGCAGTACTTC	CSVDRPPLDRAGEQYF
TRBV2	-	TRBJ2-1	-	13	TGTGCCAGCGACCGGGACTTCGGGGATGAGCAGTTCTTC	CASDRDFGDEQFF
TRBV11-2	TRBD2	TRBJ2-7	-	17	TGTGCCAGCAGCCACTCGCGGGAGCGATATAGCCCCTACGAGCAGTACTTC	CASSHSRERYSPYEQYF
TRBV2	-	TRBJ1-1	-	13	TGTGCCAGCAGAGGACAGAGGCAATCCGAAGCTTTCTTT	CASRGQRQSEAFF
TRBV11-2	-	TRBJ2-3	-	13	TGTGCCAGCAGCTTGGGCCGCGCAGATACGCAGTATTTT	CASSLGRADTQYF
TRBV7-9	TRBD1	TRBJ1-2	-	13	TGTTCCAGCGGAACCGACAGGGCCTATGGCTACACCTTC	CSSGTDRAYGYTF
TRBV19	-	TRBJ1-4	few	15	TGTGCCAGTAGTATGAGCAGGCAAGAAAATGAAAAACTGTTTTTT	CASSMSRQENEKLFF
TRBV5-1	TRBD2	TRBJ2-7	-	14	TGCGCCAGCAGCTTGGTTGCGGGAGCGCGGGAGCAGTACTTC	CASSLVAGAREQYF
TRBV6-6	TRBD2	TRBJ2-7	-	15	TGTGCCAGCAGACCTTCGCCGGGACTAGCGGACGAGCAGTACTTC	CASRPSPGLADEQYF
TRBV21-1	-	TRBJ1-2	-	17	TGTGCCAGCACCTTAAATACTATCGACGTAGAACCCTATGGCTACACCTTC	CASTLNTIDVEPYGYTF
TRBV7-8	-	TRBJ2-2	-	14	TGTGCCAGCAGTTTCAGGGGGGAGATCGGGGAGCTGTTTTTT	CASSFRGEIGELFF
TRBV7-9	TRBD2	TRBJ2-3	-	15	TGTGCCAGCAGAAACGGGCTAGCGGGGACAGATACGCAGTATTTT	CASRNGLAGTDTQYF
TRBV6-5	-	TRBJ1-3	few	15	TGTGCCAGCAGTTACTCACTAGACTCTGGAAACACCATATATTTT	CASSYSLDSGNTIYF
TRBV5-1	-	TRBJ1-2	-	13	TGCGCCAGCAGCTTCACGGAGTTCTCTGGCTACACCTTC	CASSFTEFSGYTF
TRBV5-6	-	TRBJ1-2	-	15	TGTGCCAGCAGCTTGGTGGGCAGGGGTAACTATGGCTACACCTTC	CASSLVGRGNYGYTF
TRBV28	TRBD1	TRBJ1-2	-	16	TGTGCCAGCAGTATACGAGACAGGGCGGTGAACTATGGCTACACCTTC	CASSIRDRAVNYGYTF
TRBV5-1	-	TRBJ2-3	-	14	TGCGCCAGCAGCCCCGGTAATCCCACAGATACGCAGTATTTT	CASSPGNPTDTQYF
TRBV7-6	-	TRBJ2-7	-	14	TGTGCCAGCAGCAACGCCAGGAACTCCTACGAGCAGTACTTC	CASSNARNSYEQYF
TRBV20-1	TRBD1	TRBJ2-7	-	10	TGCAGTGCTAGCGGGGACAGGGGATACTTC	CSASGDRGYF
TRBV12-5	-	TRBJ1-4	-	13	TGTGCTAGTGGTTTGAAGGGAGGGACAAAACTGTTTTTT	CASGLKGGTKLFF
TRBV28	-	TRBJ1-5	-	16	TGTGCCAGCAGCGGACTGCGAGGGGGGGGCAATCAGCCCCAGCATTTT	CASSGLRGGGNQPQHF
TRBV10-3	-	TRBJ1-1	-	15	TGTGCCATCAGTGAGCCCGGGACACAGAACACTGAAGCTTTCTTT	CAISEPGTQNTEAFF
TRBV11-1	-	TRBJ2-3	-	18	TGTGCCAGCAGCTCAGTGTTCCAGTTTATTGAAGGCACAGATACGCAGTATTTT	CASSSVFQFIEGTDTQYF
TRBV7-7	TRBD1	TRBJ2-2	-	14	TGTGCCAGCAGCCAGGACAGGGGGACCGGGGAGCTGTTTTTT	CASSQDRGTGELFF
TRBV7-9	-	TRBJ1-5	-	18	TGTGCCAGCAGCTTAGTATCGACCAACAGGCATAGCAATCAGCCCCAGCATTTT	CASSLVSTNRHSNQPQHF
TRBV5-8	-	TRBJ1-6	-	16	TGTGCCAGCAGCTTGGGGCAGCGCTCCTATAATTCACCCCTCCACTTT	CASSLGQRSYNSPLHF
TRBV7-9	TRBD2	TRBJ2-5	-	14	TGTTCCAGCCGCCCAGCGGGAGGCCAAGAGACCCAGTACTTC	CSSRPAGGQETQYF
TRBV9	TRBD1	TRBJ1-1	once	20	TGTGCCAGCAGCGTATTCGGGGGCGCAGGGGGCACGGGAATGAACACTGAAGCTTTCTTT	CASSVFGGAGGTGMNTEAFF
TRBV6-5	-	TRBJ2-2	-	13	TGTGCCAGCAGGCGATCGTCCACCGGGGAGCTGTTTTTT	CASRRSSTGELFF
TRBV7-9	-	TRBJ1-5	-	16	TGTGCCAGCAGCTTATGGGCAGGGATAGGCAATCAGCCCCAGCATTTT	CASSLWAGIGNQPQHF
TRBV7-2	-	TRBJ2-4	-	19	TGTGCCAGCAGCTTAGTAGGGCATCAGGGCGCCGCTGACAAAAACATTCAGTACTTC	CASSLVGHQGAADKNIQYF
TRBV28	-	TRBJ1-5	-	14	TGTGCCAGCAGTTTCGGACAGTTCAATCAGCCCCAGCATTTT	CASSFGQFNQPQHF
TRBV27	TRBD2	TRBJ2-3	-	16	TGTGCCAGCAGTCCCCGGCTAGCGGGAGCCACAGATACGCAGTATTTT	CASSPRLAGATDTQYF
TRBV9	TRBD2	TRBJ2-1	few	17	TGTGCCAGCAGCGTAGGCCTAGCGGGGGCCTGGGGGGATGAGCAGTTCTTC	CASSVGLAGAWGDEQFF
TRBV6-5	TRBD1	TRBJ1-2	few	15	TGTGCCAGCAGTTACTCGGGACAGGGGAACTATGGCTACACCTTC	CASSYSGQGNYGYTF
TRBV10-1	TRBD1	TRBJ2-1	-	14	TGCGCCAGCAGCGGGGACAGGGGGGTAAATGAGCAGTTCTTC	CASSGDRGVNEQFF
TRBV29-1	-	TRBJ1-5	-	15	TGCAGCGTTGGCGGGGGGGCGGGAAGCAATCAGCCCCAGCATTTT	CSVGGGAGSNQPQHF
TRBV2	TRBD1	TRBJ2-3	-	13	TGTGCCAGCAGTGAAGGTTTCCGGGACAGGGTGGATTTT	CASSEGFRDRVDF
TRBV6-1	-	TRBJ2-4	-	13	TGTGCCAGCGTGAGGGCTTCGGGCAACATTCAGTACTTC	CASVRASGNIQYF
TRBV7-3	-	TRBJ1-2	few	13	TGTGCCAGCAGCTGGGTACGGGGTCGAGGCTACACCTTC	CASSWVRGRGYTF
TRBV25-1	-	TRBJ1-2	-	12	TGTGCCAGCAGTGTCGGGGGTCGGAGCTACACCTTC	CASSVGGRSYTF
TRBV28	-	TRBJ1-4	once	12	TGTGCCAGCAGTTTTGAGGGTGAAAAACTGTTTTTT	CASSFEGEKLFF
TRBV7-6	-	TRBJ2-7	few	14	TGTGCCAGCAGCATCTCCGGGACACGCTACGAGCAGTACTTC	CASSISGTRYEQYF
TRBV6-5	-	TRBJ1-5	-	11	TGTGCCAGCGGGGCGAATCAGCCCCAGCATTTT	CASGANQPQHF
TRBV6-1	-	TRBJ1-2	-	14	TGTGCCAGCAGTCCCCTCACCAGTAACTATGGCTACACCTTC	CASSPLTSNYGYTF
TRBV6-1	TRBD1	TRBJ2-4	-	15	TGTGCCAGCAGTGAAGGGACAGGGTCCAAAAACATTCAGTACTTC	CASSEGTGSKNIQYF
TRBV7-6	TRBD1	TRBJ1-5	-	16	TGTGCCAGCAGCTTAGGGGGACAGGGAGGCAATCAGCCCCAGCATTTT	CASSLGGQGGNQPQHF
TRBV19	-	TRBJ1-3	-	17	TGTGCCAGTAGTATAGATCCGGTTCGATACTCTGGAAACACCATATATTTT	CASSIDPVRYSGNTIYF
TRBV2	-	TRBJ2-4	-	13	TGTGCCAGCACAGGGGCGGCCAAAAACATTCAGTACTTC	CASTGAAKNIQYF
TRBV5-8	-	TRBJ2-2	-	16	TGTGCCAGCAGCTTGACCCCACTAGCTTCCACCGGGGAGCTGTTTTTT	CASSLTPLASTGELFF
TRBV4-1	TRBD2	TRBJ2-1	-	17	TGCGCCAGCAGCCAACACGACTTAGCGGGACCGAAAGGTGAGCAGTTCTTC	CASSQHDLAGPKGEQFF
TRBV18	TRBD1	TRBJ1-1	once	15	TGTGCCAGCTCACCCCAACGCCCTCCGGGACAGGGTATTTTCTTT	CASSPQRPPGQGIFF